The 25 T cell receptor beta chains below all came from one sample that was sequenced in a study of vaccination effects on CD4 cells after COVID-19 (dated by TCRdb to between 2021 and 2024). No antigen has been assigned to these receptors. The library was prepared using the immunoSEQ multiplex PCR assay. The clones in this table, taken by TCRdb from immuneACCESS, are in-frame only. Not every clone is retained; where verified, under half of the shortfall comes from an unresolved V gene, and the cause of the rest is unknown. Across this sample there are approximately 54,000 clones, with roughly 80% seen only once. Approximately 2.4% of the sample is held by the ten biggest clonotypes. To identify antigen-specific CD4+ T cell clonotypes by their expansion, the ViraFEST assay first stimulated PBMC with viral peptide pools and then applied TCR sequencing. After roughly 11 days of culture, CD4+ T cells were isolated with the EasySep CD4+ T cell isolation kit.

Sample: CD4+ T cells from PBMCs cultured with HCoV-229E spike peptides, taken before COVID-19 vaccination. The cell subset or site tag for this specimen amounts to: HCoV-229E spike overlapping peptide pool stimulation. The receptors come from a human donor who received a COVID-19 vaccine.

This sequence joins TRBV12-3 or TRBV12-4 and TRBJ1-5; 8 nucleotides align to TRBD1. This CDR3 comprises 13 residues. V shed 4 bases, J shed 5 bases, and the junction held 1 base outside the gene matches. The CDR3 region is CASSYRGDQPQHF. The CDR3 DNA follows: TGTGCCAGCAGTTACAGGGGGGATCAGCCCCAGCATTTT.

V and J are TRBV3-1 (or the pseudogene TRBV3-2) and TRBJ2-1; D gene unclear. V shed 1 base and J shed 7 bases, with 5 bases lying between them. This CDR3 is 12 amino acids long. CDR1 LGHDT and CDR2 YNNKEL come from the germline V gene (reference sequence). The CDR3 loop is CASSQVRNEQFF. For the CDR3, the DNA is TGTGCCAGCAGCCAAGTCCGTAATGAGCAGTTCTTC.

This chain links TRBV5-6 with TRBJ2-3; possibly TRBD1 or TRBD2 for D (6 bases each). Deletions cut 1 base from V and 9 bases from J, with 21 bases between. In germline, CDR1 is SGHDT, CDR2 YYEEEE. The CDR3 extends over 16 amino acids. Written as DNA, the CDR3 is TGTGCCAGCAGCTTGAAAGCCCCGGGGGCGCAGGGGACGCAGTATTTT. This gives the protein CASSLKAPGAQGTQYF.

This chain uses TRBV21-1 with TRBJ1-1. TRBV21-1 is a documented pseudogene. This CDR3 contains 14 residues. CDR3 loop: CASSFRTVNTEAFF. The CDR3 coding sequence is TGTGCCAGCAGCTTCCGGACGGTGAACACTGAAGCTTTCTTT.

This clone was observed a handful of times. V and J are TRBV5-6 and TRBJ2-7, with a tentative D call TRBD2 (5 bases). The CDR3 extends over 15 amino acids. Trimming took off 0 bases at V and 7 bases at J, with 17 bases between the two ends. The germline V gene encodes CDR1 SGHDT and CDR2 YYEEEE. Written as DNA, the CDR3 is TGTGCCAGCAGCTTGGTGGAGGCCCCATCGGGTGAGCAGTACGTC. Translating it yields CASSLVEAPSGEQYV.

This chain links TRBV3-1 (or the pseudogene TRBV3-2) with TRBJ2-3; 7 bases align to TRBD1. Germline V CDR1 and CDR2: LGHDT, YNNKEL (reference sequence). V lost 5 bases, J lost 2 bases, and 4 bases stayed unmatched. The CDR3 covers 14 residues. CDR3 sequence reads: CASSKQGTTDTQYF. In DNA form, the CDR3 reads TGTGCCAGCAGCAAACAGGGGACCACAGATACGCAGTATTTT.

The CDR3 is CASSIAANTGELFF. The CDR3, as DNA: TGTGCCAGTAGTATAGCTGCGAACACCGGGGAGCTGTTTTTT. The V call is TRBV19, the J call TRBJ2-2; D is undetermined. Germline V lookup: CDR1 LNHDA, CDR2 SQIVND (reference sequence). The ends were cut back, 1 base at V and 0 bases at J, with 3 bases in the middle. The CDR3 is 14 residues long.

The V gene is TRBV4-1, the J gene TRBJ1-2; 7 bases are a match to TRBD1. The CDR3 has 15 amino acids. V shed 4 bases, J shed 3 bases, and the junction held 8 bases outside the gene matches. CDR1 MGHRA and CDR2 YSYEKL come from the germline V gene. The CDR3 loop is CASSPIPTGDYGYTF. CDR3 DNA sequence: TGCGCCAGCAGCCCTATACCCACAGGGGACTATGGCTACACCTTC.

This clone was seen only once. The chain recombines TRBV7-2 with TRBJ1-6; D is possibly TRBD1 (5 bases). The CDR3 runs to 14 residues. V was trimmed by 3 bases and J by 9 bases, leaving 12 bases between them. CDR1 is SGHTA, CDR2 FQGNSA, per germline. The CDR3 reads CASSFAGFGSPLHF. The CDR3 DNA reads as TGTGCCAGCAGCTTTGCAGGGTTCGGTTCACCCCTCCACTTT.

V and J are TRBV7-2 and TRBJ1-2, with 9 bases identical to TRBD1. After removal of 3 bases from V and 0 bases from J, the junction contained 11 bases not matched to a gene. The CDR3 extends over 18 amino acids. Germline V lookup: CDR1 SGHTA, CDR2 FQGNSA. CDR3 region: CASSLRQGGTPANYGYTF. As DNA, the CDR3 is TGTGCCAGCAGCTTGAGACAGGGGGGTACCCCCGCTAACTATGGCTACACCTTC.

The chain is built from TRBV10-3 and TRBJ2-1, with D maybe TRBD1 (6 bases). V lost 3 bases, J lost 10 bases, and 10 bases lay in between. CDR1 ENHRY and CDR2 SYGVKD come from the germline V gene. The CDR3 length is 12 residues. In DNA form, the CDR3 reads TGTGCCATCAGTGACAGGGGAAGGGAGCAGTTCTTC. Protein product: CAISDRGREQFF.

The gene calls are TRBV6-2 or TRBV6-3 and TRBJ2-1; 8 bases fit TRBD1. V dropped 5 bases and J dropped 9; count of bases not matched to a gene: 6. Germline V gene data show CDR1 as MNHEY and CDR2 as SVGEGT. The CDR3 covers 13 residues. The CDR3 protein is CASSRDRQFEQFF. The CDR3 DNA reads as TGTGCCAGCAGTCGGGACAGGCAATTTGAGCAGTTCTTC.

This chain uses TRBV6-2 or TRBV6-3 with TRBJ1-5; 7 nucleotides line up with TRBD1. The germline gives CDR1 MNHEY, CDR2 SVGEGT. This CDR3 contains 15 residues. The V segment lost 6 bases and the J segment 1 base; nucleotides outside the gene matches: 6. CDR3 bases: TGTGCCAGCAGCCCCCCGACAGGGAGCAATCAGCCCCAGCATTTT. It encodes CASSPPTGSNQPQHF.

The chain couples TRBV3-1 (or the pseudogene TRBV3-2) to TRBJ1-3; D remains unclear. Germline V gene sequence: CDR1 LGHDT, CDR2 YNNKEL (reference sequence). CDR3 length: 13 residues. V was trimmed by 1 base and J by 4 bases, leaving 5 bases between them. DNA of the CDR3: TGTGCCAGCAGCCAAGGACGGGGAAACACCATATATTTT. This gives the protein CASSQGRGNTIYF.

This clone was observed a few times. The J gene is TRBJ1-4, the V gene TRBV4-1; D gene uncertain. Per germline, CDR1 MGHRA and CDR2 YSYEKL. The V and J ends lost 7 bases and 0 bases respectively, with 15 bases between them. The CDR3 spans 16 residues. The CDR3: CASTLFSGTTNEKLFF. The CDR3 DNA reads as TGCGCCAGCACCCTATTTTCTGGGACAACTAATGAAAAACTGTTTTTT.

The rearrangement links TRBV9 to TRBJ2-5; no reliable D call. The V gene lost 0 bases and the J gene lost 5 bases, with 8 bases spanning the gap. The CDR3 covers 13 residues. Germline values: CDR1 SGDLS, CDR2 YYNGEE. CDR3 amino acids: CASSVALQETQYF. The CDR3 DNA reads as TGTGCCAGCAGCGTAGCTCTGCAGGAGACCCAGTACTTC. The full variable domain, rest sourced from reference TRBV9 and TRBJ2-5, is DSGVTQTPKHLITATGQRVTLRCSPRSGDLSVYWYQQSLDQGLQFLIQYYNGEERAKGNILERFSAQQFPDLHSELNLSSLELGDSALYFCASSVALQETQYFGPGTRLLVL.

This clone was picked up a small number of times. The chain links TRBV6-2 or TRBV6-3 to TRBJ2-2; D not certain. The CDR3 extends over 11 amino acids. V was shortened by 2 bases and J by 8 bases, with 3 bases between the two germline ends. In germline, CDR1 is MNHEY, CDR2 SVGEGT. The CDR3 bases are TGTGCCAGCAGTTACATGGGGGAGCTGTTTTTT. It codes for CASSYMGELFF.

The rearrangement links TRBV5-1 to TRBJ1-1; TRBD1 aligns across 7 bases. This CDR3 is 12 amino acids long. Trimming cost V 4 bases and J 8 bases; bases outside gene matches: 5. Germline V gene lookup returns CDR1 SGHRS and CDR2 YFSETQ. The CDR3 protein is CASSPRGEEAFF. The CDR3 DNA is TGCGCCAGCAGCCCCAGGGGGGAGGAAGCTTTCTTT.

The V and J genes are TRBV6-5 and TRBJ2-1, with 9 positions matching TRBD2. The CDR3 loop spans 15 amino acids. Trimming at V came to 5 bases and at J to 3 bases, leaving 5 bases not matched to a gene. In germline, CDR1 is MNHEY, CDR2 SVGAGI. CDR3 coding DNA: TGTGCCAGCAGTCTGAGCGGGGGGTACTACAATGAGCAGTTCTTC. Translating gives CASSLSGGYYNEQFF.

The chain recombines TRBV12-5 with TRBJ2-1; 12 positions match TRBD2. Germline lookup yields CDR1 LGHNT and CDR2 FRNRAP. CDR3 length equals 15 residues. V was pared by 5 bases and J by 4 bases, with 3 bases of the junction left unmatched. CDR3 amino acids: CASGLGLAGYNEQFF. CDR3 bases: TGTGCTAGTGGTCTCGGACTAGCGGGGTACAATGAGCAGTTCTTC.

The chain employs TRBV6-5 and TRBJ2-1; a weak D match, TRBD2 (6 bases). The CDR3 has 14 residues. The V end was cut by 6 bases, the J end by 6 bases, with 15 bases between. Germline V gives CDR1 MNHEY, CDR2 SVGAGI. As DNA, the CDR3 is TGTGCCAGCAGACCCCCATGGGGGGTCAATGAGCAGTTCTTC. Its protein is CASRPPWGVNEQFF.

This chain connects TRBV6-2 or TRBV6-3 to TRBJ2-2; the D is unclear. The CDR3 has 15 residues. With 2 bases removed from V and 2 bases from J, the gap between germline ends came to 9 bases. Germline-derived CDR1 and CDR2 are MNHEY and SVGEGT. In DNA, the CDR3 is TGTGCCAGCAGTTACGGGCGATCTAACACCGGGGAGCTGTTTTTT. This gives the protein CASSYGRSNTGELFF.

The J gene is TRBJ1-2, the V gene TRBV4-1; no clear D. The V end lost 1 base, the J end lost 4 bases, and 13 bases lay between the germline ends. The CDR3 runs 15 residues. CDR1 MGHRA and CDR2 YSYEKL come from the germline V gene. The chain's CDR3 is CASSQGGGGIYGYTF. CDR3 DNA: TGCGCCAGCAGCCAAGGTGGCGGCGGAATCTATGGCTACACCTTC.

This clone showed up just a few times. V gene TRBV5-4 combines with J gene TRBJ2-2; D may be TRBD1 (5 bases). This CDR3 region has 14 residues. Germline V gives CDR1 SGHNT, CDR2 YYREEE (reference sequence). Trimming removed 5 bases from V and 4 bases from J, with 12 bases in between. CDR3 in DNA: TGTGCCAGCAGTCCGAGACAGTCCACCGGGGAGCTGTTTTTT. Residues: CASSPRQSTGELFF.

The chain couples TRBV7-2 to TRBJ1-2; the D is unclear. Per the germline V gene, CDR1 is SGHTA and CDR2 is FQGNSA. This CDR3 has 14 amino acids. The V end lost 1 base, the J end lost 8 bases, and 14 bases lay between the germline ends. Here the CDR3 DNA reads TGTGCCAGCAGCTTAGATTGGACCTCTACGGGCTACACCTTC. Its protein is CASSLDWTSTGYTF.